A selection of T cell receptor beta chains follows, all from one sample in a study of blood T cell repertoires in COVID-19. Measured with immunoSEQ multiplex PCR; TCRdb has only the in-frame clones, and not every one. The sample contains approximately 170,000 clones, approximately 79% of which appear only once. Input material: PBMCs or T cells enriched from blood (not recorded which). The origin of the receptors is a woman aged 70-85 years in a cohort exposed to, infected with or recovered from COVID-19 (not recorded which). The CDR3 runs from the conserved cysteine through the conserved F or W. The order of the fields is D gene, J gene, V gene, clone size, CDR3 protein, CDR3 DNA. D genes are given only for firm matches. Clone size is shown for a subset of rows, as once, few, many or a class of expanded clone.

. | TRBJ1-5 | TRBV9 | . | CASSVGQASNQPQHF | TGTGCCAGCAGCGTAGGGCAGGCGTCTAACCAGCCCCAGCATTTT
. | TRBJ1-1 | TRBV3-1/TRBV3-2 | . | CASSFTGTWNTEAFF | TGTGCCAGCAGCTTCACCGGGACATGGAACACTGAAGCTTTCTTT
TRBD1 | TRBJ1-2 | TRBV6-5 | few | CASSPGQATNYGYTF | TGTGCCAGCAGCCCCGGACAGGCTACTAACTATGGCTACACCTTC
. | TRBJ2-3 | TRBV2 | . | CASSDQYGTPSTDTQYF | TGTGCCAGCAGCGATCAATACGGGACTCCTAGCACAGATACGCAGTATTTT
. | TRBJ1-2 | TRBV2 | . | CASSEASVADGYTF | TGTGCCAGCAGTGAAGCGTCTGTGGCGGATGGCTACACCTTC
TRBD2 | TRBJ2-1 | TRBV6-5 | few | CASSPGLAGGLGFF | TGTGCCAGCAGTCCCGGACTAGCGGGGGGCCTGGGGTTCTTC
. | TRBJ2-5 | TRBV2 | . | CASSAYDSQETQYF | TGTGCCAGCAGTGCCTACGACAGTCAAGAGACCCAGTACTTC
TRBD1 | TRBJ1-2 | TRBV28 | . | CASTPPGQGSGGGYTF | TGTGCCAGCACACCTCCGGGACAGGGGAGTGGTGGTGGCTACACCTTC
. | TRBJ1-1 | TRBV28 | . | CASSSYPGKENTEAFF | TGTGCCAGCAGTTCATATCCGGGGAAGGAGAACACTGAAGCTTTCTTT
TRBD2 | TRBJ2-7 | TRBV10-3 | . | CAISAGLAGSSYEQYF | TGTGCCATCAGTGCGGGACTAGCGGGGAGCTCCTACGAGCAGTACTTC
TRBD2 | TRBJ2-3 | TRBV7-9 | . | CASSSGLAGRTDTQYF | TGTGCCAGCAGCTCTGGACTAGCGGGGCGCACAGATACGCAGTATTTT
. | TRBJ2-7 | TRBV27 | . | CASSLYGRGWDEQYF | TGTGCCAGCAGTTTATACGGTCGAGGTTGGGACGAGCAGTACTTC
TRBD1 | TRBJ1-1 | TRBV19 | . | CASSVRQGSTEAFF | TGTGCCAGTAGTGTACGACAGGGATCCACTGAAGCTTTCTTT
TRBD1 | TRBJ2-1 | TRBV6-4 | few | CASSDSGTGRNEQFF | TGTGCCAGCAGTGACTCCGGGACAGGGCGAAATGAGCAGTTCTTC
. | TRBJ1-1 | TRBV6-6 | . | CASSYQGMTEAFF | TGTGCCAGCAGTTATCAGGGGATGACTGAAGCTTTCTTT
TRBD1 | TRBJ1-5 | TRBV27 | . | CASATGVSNQPQHF | TGTGCCAGCGCTACAGGGGTAAGCAATCAGCCCCAGCATTTT
TRBD2 | TRBJ2-2 | TRBV11-2 | . | CASRLSGRSRTGELFF | TGTGCCAGCAGACTTAGCGGGAGATCTCGGACCGGGGAGCTGTTTTTT
. | TRBJ2-5 | TRBV14 | . | CASSQESGWQETQYF | TGTGCCAGCAGCCAAGAAAGCGGATGGCAAGAGACCCAGTACTTC
TRBD1 | TRBJ1-5 | TRBV10-3 | few | CAISEWGQRNQPQHF | TGTGCCATCAGTGAGTGGGGACAGAGAAATCAGCCCCAGCATTTT
. | TRBJ2-3 | TRBV27 | . | CASSLSSPHFQGTDTQYF | TGTGCCAGCAGTCTCTCATCCCCACATTTCCAGGGCACAGATACGCAGTATTTT
TRBD2 | TRBJ2-1 | TRBV7-2 | . | CASSLVPAGTSDGEQFF | TGTGCCAGCAGCTTAGTCCCCGCCGGGACTAGTGACGGTGAGCAGTTCTTC
TRBD1 | TRBJ2-2 | TRBV29-1 | few | CSVGDRVNTGELFF | TGCAGCGTTGGGGACAGGGTGAACACCGGGGAGCTGTTTTTT
TRBD2 | TRBJ2-1 | TRBV5-1 | . | CASSFSGLSSYNEQFF | TGCGCCAGCAGCTTTAGCGGGCTTAGCTCCTACAATGAGCAGTTCTTC
. | TRBJ2-1 | TRBV18 | . | CASSPIGLSSYNEQFF | TGTGCCAGCTCACCAATTGGACTGAGCTCCTACAATGAGCAGTTCTTC
TRBD2 | TRBJ2-5 | TRBV28 | . | CASRVQPGLALETQYF | TGTGCCAGCAGAGTACAACCGGGACTAGCTTTAGAGACCCAGTACTTC
TRBD1 | TRBJ1-5 | TRBV19 | . | CASSVGTGLDQPQHF | TGTGCCAGTAGTGTCGGGACAGGACTTGATCAGCCCCAGCATTTT
TRBD2 | TRBJ2-5 | TRBV10-2 | . | CASSIAGGPRETQYF | TGCGCCAGCAGTATAGCGGGAGGGCCTAGAGAGACCCAGTACTTC
TRBD2 | TRBJ2-1 | TRBV11-2 | . | CASSLRLAGEEQFF | TGTGCCAGCAGCCTAAGACTAGCGGGAGAGGAGCAGTTCTTC
. | TRBJ1-5 | TRBV12-5 | . | CASGPSSNQPQHF | TGTGCTAGTGGTCCCAGTAGCAATCAGCCCCAGCATTTT
. | TRBJ1-6 | TRBV6-5 | . | CASSSNSPLHF | TGTGCCAGCAGTTCGAATTCACCCCTCCACTTT
. | TRBJ1-2 | TRBV5-1 | once | CASSLLATNYGYTF | TGCGCCAGCAGCTTGCTCGCTACTAACTATGGCTACACCTTC
. | TRBJ1-5 | TRBV9 | many | CASSVGARGNQPQHF | TGTGCCAGCAGCGTAGGGGCGCGTGGCAATCAGCCCCAGCATTTT
TRBD1 | TRBJ2-7 | TRBV5-7 | . | CASSLEIWTGNYEQYF | TGTGCCAGCAGCTTGGAAATCTGGACAGGAAACTACGAGCAGTACTTC
TRBD2 | TRBJ2-7 | TRBV29-1 | . | CSVAVRERYYEQYF | TGCAGCGTTGCGGTGCGGGAGAGATACTACGAGCAGTACTTC
TRBD1 | TRBJ1-2 | TRBV10-1 | few | CASSPGQGLGYTF | TGCGCCAGCAGCCCGGGACAGGGTCTCGGCTACACCTTC
. | TRBJ2-5 | TRBV5-1 | . | CASSLAPAGSETQYF | TGCGCCAGCAGCTTGGCCCCGGCCGGGTCAGAGACCCAGTACTTC
TRBD1 | TRBJ2-7 | TRBV29-1 | few | CSVVGGQGDDYEQYF | TGCAGCGTTGTCGGCGGACAGGGGGACGACTACGAGCAGTACTTC
. | TRBJ2-5 | TRBV15 | . | CATSRIVDRETQYF | TGTGCCACCAGCAGAATCGTAGATCGGGAGACCCAGTACTTC
. | TRBJ2-7 | TRBV4-2 | . | CASSQGWRSSYEQYF | TGTGCCAGCAGCCAAGGGTGGAGGAGCTCCTACGAGCAGTACTTC
TRBD1 | TRBJ1-6 | TRBV25-1 | . | CASSEQGASPLHF | TGTGCCAGCAGTGAACAGGGGGCCTCACCCCTCCACTTT
. | TRBJ1-6 | TRBV4-3 | . | CASSQGGGFSSPLHF | TGCGCCAGCAGCCAAGGAGGGGGTTTTAGTTCACCCCTCCACTTT
. | TRBJ1-4 | TRBV11-2 | . | CASSPGRQRGINEKLFF | TGTGCCAGCAGCCCGGGCCGCCAAAGGGGTATTAATGAAAAACTGTTTTTT
. | TRBJ1-3 | TRBV24-1 | few | CAVQDSGNTIYF | TGTGCCGTACAGGACTCTGGAAACACCATATATTTT
. | TRBJ1-2 | TRBV5-5 | . | CASSPLGNYGYTF | TGTGCCAGCAGCCCCCTGGGCAACTATGGCTACACCTTC
TRBD1 | TRBJ2-1 | TRBV3-1/TRBV3-2 | . | CASSPSTGQGPSSYNEQFF | TGTGCCAGCAGCCCATCCACCGGACAGGGACCGAGCTCCTACAATGAGCAGTTCTTC
TRBD2 | TRBJ2-1 | TRBV9 | . | CASSVGTSGIREQFF | TGTGCCAGCAGCGTAGGGACTAGCGGGATTCGAGAGCAGTTCTTC
. | TRBJ1-5 | TRBV5-1 | . | CASSLEGSGQPQHF | TGCGCCAGCAGCTTGGAGGGGTCAGGTCAGCCCCAGCATTTT
TRBD1 | TRBJ1-2 | TRBV24-1 | . | CATSDKGQGQGYGYTF | TGTGCCACCAGTGATAAGGGACAGGGGCAAGGCTATGGCTACACCTTC